Listed here are 30 T cell receptor beta chains from one sample, sequenced in a study of cytomegalovirus exposure and HLA in healthy donors. Both 60 Vbeta primers and 13 Jbeta primers went into the PCR. TCRdb's table, derived via immunoSEQ multiplex PCR, lists solely in-frame clones and lacks some. The sample consists of 120,000 or so clones, 80% of them appearing once. Sequenced sample: PBMCs. The source of these receptors is a female donor in good health and CMV-seropositive.

The rearrangement links TRBV5-4 to TRBJ2-7; D unresolved. Germline lookup yields CDR1 SGHNT and CDR2 YYREEE (reference sequence). V was clipped by 0 bases and J by 6 bases, with 10 bases between them. The CDR3 totals 13 residues. The CDR3 region is CASSLGFSGEQYF. In DNA form, the CDR3 reads TGTGCCAGCAGCTTGGGCTTCTCGGGCGAGCAGTACTTC.

The genes are TRBV7-7 and TRBJ2-5; 11 bases agree with TRBD2. The length of the CDR3 is 16 residues. The germline V gene has CDR1 SSHAT and CDR2 FNYEAQ (reference sequence). V lost 5 bases and J lost 1; bases outside the gene matches: 6. CDR3 sequence reads: CASSPRLAGFQETQYF. The CDR3 bases are TGTGCCAGCAGCCCCAGACTAGCGGGGTTCCAAGAGACCCAGTACTTC.

As concerns this clone: The germline gene is not matched at one end of the junction; a read error may be the cause. The same CDR3 also results from other DNA sequences found in this sample. The chain couples TRBV13 to TRBJ1-2, with 9 nucleotides matching TRBD1. Germline CDR1 reads PRHDT; CDR2 reads FYEKMQ (reference sequence). The CDR3 spans 13 residues. CDR3 nucleotide sequence: TGCGCCAGCAGACCTACAGGGGGCAACGGCTACACCTTC. Its translation is CASRPTGGNGYTF.

The CDR3 DNA reads as TGTGCCACGAAACAGTCTTCCTACAATGAGCAGTTCTTC. Amino acids: CATKQSSYNEQFF. The chain combines TRBV6-5 with TRBJ2-1; D ambiguous. The V end lost 10 bases, the J end lost 1 base, and 11 bases lay between the germline ends. The CDR3 spans 13 residues. Per the germline V gene, CDR1 is MNHEY and CDR2 is SVGAGI.

The chain combines TRBV11-2 with TRBJ1-2; 10 bases map to TRBD1. The ends lost 2 bases at V and 3 bases at J; junction bases unmatched: 6. The CDR3 totals 16 residues. The germline gives CDR1 SGHAT, CDR2 FQNNGV. The DNA for the CDR3 is TGTGCCAGCAGCTTATTTGTAGGGACAGGGGACTATGGCTACACCTTC. This sequence encodes CASSLFVGTGDYGYTF.

J is TRBJ2-5 and V is TRBV2; 8 nucleotides match TRBD1. V dropped 2 bases and J dropped 4; count of bases not matched to a gene: 15. Germline V CDR1 and CDR2: SNHLY, FYNNEI. The length of the CDR3 is 18 residues. The CDR3 sequence: CASSEYNTAAGGRETQYF. The CDR3 bases are TGTGCCAGCAGTGAATACAACACTGCGGCAGGGGGCAGAGAGACCCAGTACTTC.

V is TRBV7-9 and J is TRBJ1-1; 10 positions match TRBD1. Unmatched junction bases numbered 3, after V lost 4 bases and J lost 1 base. The CDR3 totals 15 residues. Looked up from germline, CDR1 is SEHNR and CDR2 is FQNEAQ (reference sequence). In DNA form, the CDR3 reads TGTGCCAGCAGCTCGGGACAGGGGACGAACACTGAAGCTTTCTTT. Translating gives CASSSGQGTNTEAFF.

The CDR3 loop reads CASSREDRRYQETQYF. The CDR3 DNA reads TGTGCCAGCAGCCGAGAGGACAGGCGCTACCAAGAGACCCAGTACTTC. The chain is built from TRBV7-8 and TRBJ2-5; 7 bases are a match to TRBD1. V trimming: 5 bases; J trimming: 0 bases; junction bases outside the gene matches: 9. Germline loops: CDR1 SGHVS, CDR2 FQNEAQ. CDR3 size: 16 residues.

This clone was recorded only once. The V call is TRBV10-3, the J call TRBJ2-1; a possible D gene is TRBD2 (6 bases). V lost 7 bases, J lost 9 bases, and 22 bases lay in between. Germline V gene data show CDR1 as ENHRY and CDR2 as SYGVKD. The CDR3 runs to 15 residues. The CDR3 reads CAITGGGVGVSEQFF. CDR3 nucleotide sequence: TGTGCCATCACCGGAGGAGGGGTTGGGGTTAGTGAGCAGTTCTTC.

J is TRBJ1-3 and V is TRBV15; unclear D gene. V lost 2 bases to trimming and J lost 0 bases, with 17 bases between them. The CDR3 has 18 residues. CDR1 is LNHNV and CDR2 is YYDKDF in the germline V gene (reference sequence). The CDR3 loop is CATSRLPRQAPSGNTIYF. The CDR3 coding sequence is TGTGCCACCAGCAGACTACCTCGTCAGGCCCCCTCTGGAAACACCATATATTTT.

This sequence joins TRBV13 and TRBJ2-6, with D maybe TRBD1 (5 bases). V lost 5 bases, J lost 0 bases, and 14 bases lay in between. CDR1 PRHDT and CDR2 FYEKMQ come from the germline V gene (reference sequence). The CDR3 covers 17 residues. CDR3 nucleotide sequence: TGTGCCAGCAGCCCCCGCCAGGGCCGCTCTGGGGCCAACGTCCTGACTTTC. Residues: CASSPRQGRSGANVLTF.

This chain joins TRBV10-3 and TRBJ2-3; possible D gene TRBD2, 5 bases. CDR1 and CDR2 from the germline V gene are ENHRY and SYGVKD. The CDR3 contains 16 residues. Trimming pared 7 bases from V and 0 bases from J, leaving 17 bases between. The DNA for the CDR3 is TGTGCCATCAACCGGGAATTGATTTTTAGCACAGATACGCAGTATTTT. It codes for CAINRELIFSTDTQYF.

The chain links TRBV6-5 to TRBJ2-1; TRBD2 matches at 13 bases. V was clipped by 5 bases and J by 9 bases; unmatched bases: 4. Germline assignment: CDR1 MNHEY and CDR2 SVGAGI. This CDR3 is 14 amino acids long. DNA for the CDR3: TGTGCCAGCAGTCCCGGGACTAGCGGGGCTGAGCAGTTCTTC. It translates to CASSPGTSGAEQFF.

V usage is TRBV18 and J usage is TRBJ2-2; D not certain. Germline assignment: CDR1 KGHSH and CDR2 LQKENI. This CDR3 spans 14 amino acids. Trimming took off 2 bases at V and 0 bases at J, with 4 bases between the two ends. This chain's CDR3 is CASSPSANTGELFF. CDR3 bases: TGTGCCAGCTCACCATCTGCGAACACCGGGGAGCTGTTTTTT.

The V call is TRBV6-5, the J call TRBJ1-1, with D perhaps TRBD1 (6 bases). Trimming left V 7 bases short and J 0 bases short, with 15 bases between. The CDR3 has 15 amino acids. Germline V gene data show CDR1 as MNHEY and CDR2 as SVGAGI. CDR3: CASNLNRVMNTEAFF. The CDR3 DNA follows: TGTGCCAGCAACCTAAACAGGGTCATGAACACTGAAGCTTTCTTT.

The V call is TRBV28, the J call TRBJ2-7; D may be TRBD1 (5 bases). CDR3 length: 12 amino acids. Per germline, CDR1 MDHEN and CDR2 SYDVKM. DNA of the CDR3: TGTGTTTCAGGGCCCAAGATCGGCGAGCAGTACTTC. This encodes CVSGPKIGEQYF. Full variable domain (outside the CDR3, taken from reference TRBV28 and TRBJ2-7): DVKVTQSSRYLVKRTGEKVFLECVQDMDHENMFWYRQDPGLGLRLIYFSYDVKMKEKGDIPEGYSVSREKKERFSLILESASTNQTSMYLCVSGPKIGEQYFGPGTRLTVT.

The rearrangement uses TRBV2 and TRBJ2-5; 11 bases map to TRBD2. Germline lookup yields CDR1 SNHLY and CDR2 FYNNEI. The junction had 10 bases not matched to a gene; V was cut back by 5 bases and J by 5 bases. This CDR3 has 16 amino acids. The CDR3 coding sequence is TGTGCCAGCAGTTCTAATCTAGCGGGGGGTGGGGAGACCCAGTACTTC. This gives the protein CASSSNLAGGGETQYF. Using reference TRBV2 and TRBJ2-5 for the parts outside the CDR3, the full variable domain is EPEVTQTPSHQVTQMGQEVILRCVPISNHLYFYWYRQILGQKVEFLVSFYNNEISEKSEIFDDQFSVERPDGSNFTLKIRSTKLEDSAMYFCASSSNLAGGGETQYFGPGTRLLVL.

This rearrangement joins TRBV11-3 to TRBJ1-2; 8 nucleotides match TRBD1. The CDR3 totals 17 residues. Germline V CDR1 and CDR2: SGHNT, YENEEA. After removal of 5 bases from V and 4 bases from J, the junction contained 15 bases not matched to a gene. CDR3 DNA sequence: TGTGCCAGCAGCGAAGGACAGGGCCTGGGGATTTTCTATGGCTACACCTTC. This encodes CASSEGQGLGIFYGYTF.

V and J are TRBV6-1 and TRBJ2-3; 7 bases map to TRBD2. The CDR3 consists of 13 residues. Germline CDR1 reads MNHNS; CDR2 reads SASEGT. After removal of 8 bases from V and 1 base from J, the junction contained 3 bases not matched to a gene. CDR3 nucleotide sequence: TGTGCCAGCGGGGCGGGGGGCACAGATACGCAGTATTTT. This gives the protein CASGAGGTDTQYF.

This clone appeared a few times. One junction end disagrees with the germline gene, perhaps due to a read error. The chain links TRBV5-1 to TRBJ2-6, with a weak D call TRBD1 (6 bases). The CDR3 has 13 residues. Germline CDR1 reads SGHRS; CDR2 reads YFSETQ. CDR3 region: CASSSQGIQVLDF. Written as DNA, the CDR3 is TGCGCCAGCAGCTCACAGGGAATCCAAGTGTTGGATTTC.

The rearrangement joins TRBV6-6 to TRBJ1-2; TRBD1 might be the D (5 bases). This CDR3 is 15 amino acids long. With 2 bases removed from V and 1 base from J, the gap between germline ends came to 11 bases. Germline V gene sequence: CDR1 MNHNY, CDR2 SVGAGI (reference sequence). The CDR3 nucleotides are TGTGCCAGCAGTTACGACTTGGGACTTAACTATGGCTACACCTTC. Residues: CASSYDLGLNYGYTF.

This clone was found once. The V gene is TRBV2, the J gene TRBJ2-7; tentative D call: TRBD2 (5 bases). Looked up from germline, CDR1 is SNHLY and CDR2 is FYNNEI. The CDR3 runs 14 residues. V gave up 10 bases and J gave up 1 base, with 17 bases separating them. The CDR3 loop is CANKRTLLSYEQYF. For the CDR3, the DNA is TGTGCCAACAAACGGACTCTTCTATCCTACGAGCAGTACTTC.

This clone was picked up a small number of times. The chain links TRBV19 to TRBJ1-4; TRBD1 matches 8 bases. With 7 bases clipped from V and 9 bases from J, the junction kept 13 bases outside the gene matches. Germline CDR1 is LNHDA and CDR2 is SQIVND (reference sequence). This CDR3 has 15 residues. CDR3 DNA: TGTGCCAGTAACTCCTTGGACAGGGACCATCAAAAACTGTTTTTT. Translating it yields CASNSLDRDHQKLFF.

This clone was detected only a few times. V gene TRBV10-2 combines with J gene TRBJ1-2; maybe TRBD1 (5 bases). Between the trimmed V and J ends, which lost 7 bases and 3 bases, there was a span of 12 bases. The CDR3 has 13 residues. Germline CDR1 WSHSY, CDR2 SAAADI. The CDR3 DNA is TGCGCCAGCAACAGACAGTGGTACTATGGCTACACCTTC. It encodes CASNRQWYYGYTF.

This chain uses TRBV6-5 with TRBJ1-5, with D maybe TRBD1 (6 bases). V was trimmed by 5 bases and J by 5 bases, leaving 10 bases between them. The length of the CDR3 is 13 residues. CDR1 and CDR2 from the germline V gene are MNHEY and SVGAGI. The CDR3 protein is CASSETGYQPQHF. The DNA of the CDR3 is TGTGCCAGCAGTGAGACAGGATATCAGCCCCAGCATTTT.

V and J are TRBV6-6 and TRBJ1-4; a possible D gene is TRBD1 (6 bases). CDR3 length equals 11 residues. Germline V CDR1 and CDR2: MNHNY, SVGAGI (reference sequence). Trimming cost V 10 bases and J 8 bases, with 11 bases left between them. This CDR3 reads CATMRGEKLFF. The CDR3 nucleotides read TGTGCCACTATGAGGGGGGAAAAACTGTTTTTT.

The chain recombines TRBV9 with TRBJ2-2; 13 bases are a match to TRBD2. The CDR3 sequence is 18 residues long. After removal of 4 bases from V and 2 bases from J, the junction contained 8 bases not matched to a gene. Germline loops: CDR1 SGDLS, CDR2 YYNGEE. The DNA of the CDR3 is TGTGCCAGCAGCCCTGGGACTAGCGGGACAAAAAACACCGGGGAGCTGTTTTTT. As protein: CASSPGTSGTKNTGELFF. The full variable domain, completed using reference TRBV9 and TRBJ2-2, is DSGVTQTPKHLITATGQRVTLRCSPRSGDLSVYWYQQSLDQGLQFLIQYYNGEERAKGNILERFSAQQFPDLHSELNLSSLELGDSALYFCASSPGTSGTKNTGELFFGEGSRLTVL.

The table lists this clone with many counts. CDR3 in DNA: TGTGCCAGTAGTACCGGACAGGCGAGGGCCAACGTCCTGACTTTC. This translates into CASSTGQARANVLTF. This rearrangement joins TRBV19 to TRBJ2-6; 7 bases are shared with TRBD1. The CDR3 contains 15 residues. V was pared by 4 bases and J by 5 bases, with 5 bases of the junction left unmatched. In germline, CDR1 is LNHDA, CDR2 SQIVND (reference sequence).

CDR3 DNA sequence: TGCGCCAGCAGCCAAGAACGGAGGATCGGGGAGCTGTTTTTT. This sequence encodes CASSQERRIGELFF. This chain links TRBV4-3 with TRBJ2-2, with D perhaps TRBD2 (5 bases). This CDR3 is built from 14 residues. Per the germline V gene, CDR1 is LGHNA and CDR2 is YSLEER. Trimming cost V 0 bases and J 7 bases, with 9 bases left between them.

The chain uses TRBV2 and TRBJ1-4, with 7 bases aligning to TRBD1. The germline V gene encodes CDR1 SNHLY and CDR2 FYNNEI. The CDR3 extends over 14 amino acids. With 5 bases clipped from V and 5 bases from J, the junction kept 5 bases outside the gene matches. This CDR3 is CASSPTGANEKLFF. The DNA of the CDR3 is TGTGCCAGCAGTCCCACAGGGGCAAATGAAAAACTGTTTTTT.